The clone carrying this T cell receptor beta chain was counted a single time. Its antigen is currently unknown. One entry per CDR3 protein results from TCRdb running MiXCR on the reads. The repertoire has 450,000 to 650,000 distinct CDR3 sequences, 40% of them found once; the top ten carry around 50%. The source of the sample is a study of T cell repertoires in cytomegalovirus infection. Per the germline V gene, CDR1 is MNHEY and CDR2 is SVGEGT. V was pared by 0 bases and J by 3 bases, with 14 bases of the junction left unmatched. CDR3 length: 19 residues. This receptor was obtained from a human donor in good health (CMV status not recorded). Some clones in this sample may be carry-over from other donors' samples. V usage is TRBV6-2 or TRBV6-3 and J usage is TRBJ2-3; 8 positions agree with TRBD1. Material: cultured PBMCs, obtained from culture after CMV antigen stimulation. The CDR3 DNA reads as TGTGCCAGCAGTTACTCGATTCCCGTCGGACAGGGATGGACAGATACGCAGTATTTT. It specifies CASSYSIPVGQGWTDTQYF.